These T cell receptor beta chains were read from a single sample in a study of CD8 T cells in ankylosing spondylitis. TCRdb re-called the 5' RACE reads through MiXCR, storing one row per CDR3 protein. The repertoire holds about 100,000 distinct CDR3 sequences, 20% to 30% seen once, with about 12% in the top ten. Sequencing was carried out using synovial fluid, either unsorted or a sorted T cell fraction (not recorded which). Receptor source: a male donor with ankylosing spondylitis. Both conserved end residues are part of each CDR3. D genes are given only for firm matches. Clone size is given for some rows only: seen once, a few or many times, or a class if the clone is expanded.

CDR3 protein,CDR3 DNA,clone size,D gene,V gene,J gene
CSATGPYEQYF,TGCAGTGCGACAGGACCCTACGAGCAGTACTTC,-,-,TRBV20-1,TRBJ2-7
CAISLQGQGNEQFF,TGTGCCATCAGTTTACAAGGACAGGGCAATGAGCAGTTCTTC,few,TRBD1,TRBV10-3,TRBJ2-1
CASSPGLGGLDEQFF,TGTGCCAGCAGCCCAGGACTAGGGGGATTAGATGAGCAGTTCTTC,-,-,TRBV7-2,TRBJ2-1
CASSFFQASNTGELFF,TGTGCCAGCAGCTTTTTTCAGGCCTCGAACACCGGGGAGCTGTTTTTT,few,-,TRBV5-5,TRBJ2-2
CAGGWSTYEQYF,TGCGCCGGGGGCTGGAGTACCTACGAGCAGTACTTC,medium-sized,-,TRBV10-2,TRBJ2-7
CASSLLAGVKETQYF,TGTGCCAGCAGTTTATTAGCGGGAGTGAAAGAGACCCAGTACTTC,many,TRBD2,TRBV12-3/TRBV12-4,TRBJ2-5
CASSIGVDGTARTNTEAFF,TGTGCCAGTAGTATAGGGGTAGACGGGACGGCGAGAACGAACACTGAAGCTTTCTTT,-,-,TRBV19,TRBJ1-1
CAISDGTNEQFF,TGTGCCATCAGTGACGGCACCAATGAGCAGTTCTTC,-,-,TRBV10-3,TRBJ2-1
CSARDPWGFYEQYF,TGCAGTGCTAGAGATCCCTGGGGCTTCTACGAGCAGTACTTC,-,-,TRBV20-1,TRBJ2-7
CASSLSTGRDGYTF,TGTGCCAGCAGTTTATCCACAGGGAGGGATGGCTACACCTTC,many,-,TRBV28,TRBJ1-2
CASSPQTGGTEAFF,TGTGCCAGTAGTCCCCAGACAGGGGGCACTGAAGCTTTCTTT,few,TRBD1,TRBV19,TRBJ1-1
CSARHRDEETQYF,TGCAGTGCTAGGCACAGGGACGAAGAGACCCAGTACTTC,-,-,TRBV20-1,TRBJ2-5
CASSHNGLAANDCVQFF,TGTGCCAGCAGCCACAACGGACTAGCGGCTAATGATTGTGTGCAGTTCTTC,few,-,TRBV21-1,TRBJ2-1
CASSLDRGPIDSGNTIYF,TGTGCCAGCAGCCTGGACAGGGGTCCAATCGACTCTGGAAACACCATATATTTT,few,TRBD1,TRBV14,TRBJ1-3
CASSQQDRDTGELFF,TGCGCCAGCAGCCAACAAGACAGAGACACCGGGGAGCTGTTTTTT,many,-,TRBV4-1,TRBJ2-2
CSARNQGSTGELFF,TGCAGTGCTAGAAATCAGGGCTCCACCGGGGAGCTGTTTTTT,-,-,TRBV20-1,TRBJ2-2
CATSRDENVVYGYTF,TGTGCCACCAGCAGAGATGAAAATGTGGTCTATGGCTACACCTTC,-,-,TRBV15,TRBJ1-2
CSTGLAGADTQYF,TGCAGTACGGGGCTAGCGGGGGCAGATACGCAGTATTTT,-,TRBD2,TRBV20-1,TRBJ2-3
CATSDQGLQPQHF,TGTGCCACCAGTGACCAGGGACTCCAGCCCCAGCATTTT,-,-,TRBV24-1,TRBJ1-5
CSADGLGTREQETQYF,TGCAGTGCCGATGGGCTTGGGACTAGAGAACAAGAGACCCAGTACTTC,-,TRBD2,TRBV20-1,TRBJ2-5
CASRGQGSYEQYF,TGTGCCAGCAGGGGACAGGGGTCCTACGAGCAGTACTTC,-,TRBD1,TRBV27,TRBJ2-7
CASSPPREVINEQFF,TGTGCCAGCAGCCCCCCGCGGGAGGTTATCAATGAGCAGTTCTTC,few,TRBD2,TRBV7-9,TRBJ2-1
CSARHRSGNTIYF,TGCAGTGCCAGACACCGCTCTGGAAACACCATATATTTT,-,-,TRBV20-1,TRBJ1-3
CATSEAGGFLTQYF,TGTGCCACCAGTGAGGCAGGGGGATTCTTAACCCAGTACTTC,-,TRBD1,TRBV24-1,TRBJ2-5
CSASLAGGNQPQHF,TGCAGTGCTAGTTTGGCGGGGGGCAATCAGCCCCAGCATTTT,-,-,TRBV20-1,TRBJ1-5
CATSRDHNEQFF,TGTGCCACCAGCAGAGATCACAATGAGCAGTTCTTC,-,-,TRBV15,TRBJ2-1
CAIRGTGRHTPHSGNTIYF,TGTGCCATCAGGGGGACAGGAAGACACACACCTCACTCTGGAAACACCATATATTTT,-,TRBD1,TRBV12-3/TRBV12-4,TRBJ1-3
CASSWGDGDYGYTF,TGCGCCAGCAGCTGGGGGGACGGCGACTATGGCTACACCTTC,once,-,TRBV5-1,TRBJ1-2
CASSPKTRGNYNEQFF,TGTGCCAGCAGCCCCAAGACTAGAGGCAACTACAATGAGCAGTTCTTC,-,-,TRBV7-8,TRBJ2-1
CASSLKGTGYTF,TGTGCCAGCAGTTTGAAGGGTACGGGCTACACCTTC,-,-,TRBV12-3/TRBV12-4,TRBJ1-2
CASSLGREGNEQFF,TGTGCCAGCAGCTTAGGCAGGGAAGGCAATGAGCAGTTCTTC,few,-,TRBV7-9,TRBJ2-1
CASSHHRDLGETQYF,TGTGCCAGCAGCCATCACAGGGACCTGGGAGAGACCCAGTACTTC,-,-,TRBV14,TRBJ2-5
CASSSGKGGTGELFF,TGTGCCAGCAGTTCGGGAAAGGGGGGGACCGGGGAGCTGTTTTTT,-,-,TRBV25-1,TRBJ2-2
CASSLTKDVEKLFF,TGTGCCAGCAGCTTAACTAAGGATGTGGAAAAACTGTTTTTT,many,-,TRBV7-2,TRBJ1-4
CSASLRGSPTDTQYF,TGCAGTGCTAGTCTACGCGGGAGCCCCACAGATACGCAGTATTTT,few,TRBD2,TRBV20-1,TRBJ2-3
CASSLVGNQPQHF,TGTGCCAGCAGCTTAGTTGGGAATCAGCCCCAGCATTTT,-,-,TRBV7-6,TRBJ1-5
CASSASGTGSKFF,TGTGCCAGCAGCGCCTCCGGGACAGGGAGTAAGTTCTTC,-,TRBD1,TRBV7-9,TRBJ2-1
CASSLSSGSYNEQFF,TGTGCCAGCAGCTTAAGCTCCGGCTCCTACAATGAGCAGTTCTTC,few,-,TRBV11-2,TRBJ2-1
CASSQYGRETFF,TGCGCCAGCAGCCAGTACGGACGGGAAACTTTCTTT,few,-,TRBV4-1,TRBJ1-1
CASSQYSGGLNTEAFF,TGTGCCAGCAGCCAATATTCCGGGGGACTGAACACTGAAGCTTTCTTT,-,-,TRBV16,TRBJ1-1
CASSEVGRDYEQYF,TGTGCCAGCAGTGAAGTGGGCAGGGACTACGAGCAGTACTTC,-,-,TRBV25-1,TRBJ2-7
CSARWASGGYEQYF,TGCAGTGCTAGGTGGGCTAGCGGTGGATACGAGCAGTACTTC,few,TRBD2,TRBV20-1,TRBJ2-7
CASSLRPGAAPEQFF,TGCGCCAGCAGCTTGAGGCCGGGGGCAGCTCCGGAGCAGTTCTTC,-,-,TRBV5-1,TRBJ2-1
CASSADSSGANVLTF,TGTGCCAGCAGTGCCGACAGTTCTGGGGCCAACGTCCTGACTTTC,-,-,TRBV6-1,TRBJ2-6
CSASGTLQETQYF,TGCAGTGCCAGCGGGACGCTCCAAGAGACCCAGTACTTC,few,TRBD2,TRBV20-1,TRBJ2-5
CASSESGGDTEAFF,TGTGCCAGCAGTGAATCAGGAGGGGACACTGAAGCTTTCTTT,-,-,TRBV6-1,TRBJ1-1
CSARRTVWSDTEAFF,TGCAGTGCTAGAAGAACGGTCTGGTCGGACACTGAAGCTTTCTTT,few,-,TRBV20-1,TRBJ1-1
CASSLDPGKGQPQHF,TGTGCCAGCAGCTTAGATCCAGGGAAAGGGCAGCCCCAGCATTTT,-,-,TRBV11-2,TRBJ1-5
CASSRGASGSNPQYF,TGTGCCAGCAGCCGAGGGGCCAGCGGGAGTAATCCGCAGTATTTT,-,TRBD2,TRBV4-2,TRBJ2-3
CSASGRRGPTDTQYF,TGCAGTGCTAGTGGCCGTCGGGGTCCCACAGATACGCAGTATTTT,-,-,TRBV20-1,TRBJ2-3
CASSLGVAGASNEQFF,TGCGCCAGCAGCCTTGGGGTAGCGGGAGCGAGCAATGAGCAGTTCTTC,many,TRBD2,TRBV5-1,TRBJ2-1
CSVPLAGMDTQYF,TGCAGCGTTCCCTTAGCGGGAATGGATACGCAGTATTTT,many,TRBD2,TRBV29-1,TRBJ2-3
CASSDTQGSGYTF,TGTGCCAGCAGCGATACCCAGGGGTCTGGCTACACCTTC,few,-,TRBV12-3/TRBV12-4,TRBJ1-2
CASRTDRGRDTEAFF,TGTGCCAGCAGAACGGACAGGGGGCGCGACACTGAAGCTTTCTTT,few,TRBD1,TRBV5-5,TRBJ1-1
CASSSQVGGPGNEQFF,TGTGCCAGCAGCTCCCAGGTGGGAGGGCCAGGAAATGAGCAGTTCTTC,few,TRBD2,TRBV7-2,TRBJ2-1
CASSLDRLQFF,TGTGCCAGCAGCCTTGACAGATTGCAGTTCTTC,few,-,TRBV7-9,TRBJ2-1
CASSQESGLASYNEQFF,TGCGCCAGCAGCCAAGAGAGTGGTCTAGCGAGCTACAATGAGCAGTTCTTC,-,-,TRBV4-1,TRBJ2-1
CSVRTENYGYTF,TGCAGCGTCCGGACGGAAAACTATGGCTACACCTTC,few,-,TRBV29-1,TRBJ1-2
CSVAPRVAGANTQYF,TGCAGCGTTGCTCCTAGAGTAGCGGGAGCAAATACGCAGTATTTT,few,TRBD2,TRBV29-1,TRBJ2-3